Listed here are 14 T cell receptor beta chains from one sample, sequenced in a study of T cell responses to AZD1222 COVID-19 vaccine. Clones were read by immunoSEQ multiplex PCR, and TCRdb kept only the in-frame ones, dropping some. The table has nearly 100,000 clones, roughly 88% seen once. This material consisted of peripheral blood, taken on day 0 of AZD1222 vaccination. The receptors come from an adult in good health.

For the CDR3, the DNA is TGCAGTGCTAGATCACAAGAGACCCAGTACTTC. Amino acid sequence: CSARSQETQYF. V and J are TRBV20-1 and TRBJ2-5; unclear D gene. The V gene's germline CDR1 is DFQATT and CDR2 SNEGSKA (reference sequence). The V and J ends lost 2 bases and 2 bases respectively, with 3 bases between them. This CDR3 contains 11 residues.

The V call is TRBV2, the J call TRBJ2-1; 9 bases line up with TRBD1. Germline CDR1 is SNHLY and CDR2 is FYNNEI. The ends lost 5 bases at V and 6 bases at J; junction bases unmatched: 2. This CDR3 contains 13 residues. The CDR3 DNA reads TGTGCCAGCAGTCGACAGGGGGGCAATGAGCAGTTCTTC. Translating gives CASSRQGGNEQFF.

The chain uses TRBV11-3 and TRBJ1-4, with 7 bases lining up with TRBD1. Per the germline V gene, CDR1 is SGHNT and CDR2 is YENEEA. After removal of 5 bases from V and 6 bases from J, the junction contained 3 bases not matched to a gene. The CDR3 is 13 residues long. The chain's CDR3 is CASSITGDEKLFF. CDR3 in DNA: TGTGCCAGCAGCATCACAGGGGATGAAAAACTGTTTTTT.

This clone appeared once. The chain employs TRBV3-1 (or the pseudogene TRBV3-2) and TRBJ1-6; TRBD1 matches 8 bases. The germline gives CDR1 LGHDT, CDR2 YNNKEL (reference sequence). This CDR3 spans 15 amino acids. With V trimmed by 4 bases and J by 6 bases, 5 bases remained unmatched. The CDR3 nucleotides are TGTGCCAGCAGCCGAGAGACAGGGGTTAATTCACCCCTCCACTTT. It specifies CASSRETGVNSPLHF.

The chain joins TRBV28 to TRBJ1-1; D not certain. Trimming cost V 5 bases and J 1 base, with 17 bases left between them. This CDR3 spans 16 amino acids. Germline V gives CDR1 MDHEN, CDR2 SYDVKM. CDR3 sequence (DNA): TGTGCCAGCAGTCCAATAATTGGACGCCAGAACACTGAAGCTTTCTTT. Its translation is CASSPIIGRQNTEAFF.

CDR3 DNA sequence: TGCAGCATGGCGTCCAGGGGAAACTATGGCTACACCTTC. Translation: CSMASRGNYGYTF. The chain carries TRBV29-1 and TRBJ1-2, with D possibly TRBD1 on 6 matching bases. V was shortened by 8 bases and J by 2 bases, with 15 bases between the two germline ends. The CDR3 has 13 amino acids. In germline, CDR1 is SQVTM, CDR2 ANQGSEA.

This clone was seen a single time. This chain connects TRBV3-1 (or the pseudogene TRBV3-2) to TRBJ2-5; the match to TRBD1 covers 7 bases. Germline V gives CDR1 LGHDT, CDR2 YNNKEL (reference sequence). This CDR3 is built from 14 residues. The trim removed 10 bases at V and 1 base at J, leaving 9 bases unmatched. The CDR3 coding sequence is TGTGCCACAGGCGGAAACAGGGGCCAAGAGACCCAGTACTTC. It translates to CATGGNRGQETQYF.

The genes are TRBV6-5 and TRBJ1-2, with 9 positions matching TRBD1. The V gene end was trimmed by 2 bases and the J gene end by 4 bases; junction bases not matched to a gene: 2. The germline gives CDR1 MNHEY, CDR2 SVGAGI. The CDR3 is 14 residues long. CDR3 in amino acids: CASSYLGQGYGYTF. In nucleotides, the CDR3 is TGTGCCAGCAGTTACCTGGGACAGGGCTATGGCTACACCTTC.

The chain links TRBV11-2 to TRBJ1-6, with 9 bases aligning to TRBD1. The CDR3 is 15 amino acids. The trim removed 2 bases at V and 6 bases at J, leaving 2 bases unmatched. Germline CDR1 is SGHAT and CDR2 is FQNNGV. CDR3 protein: CASSLLTGGNSPLHF. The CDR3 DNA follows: TGTGCCAGCAGCTTACTGACAGGGGGTAATTCACCCCTCCACTTT.

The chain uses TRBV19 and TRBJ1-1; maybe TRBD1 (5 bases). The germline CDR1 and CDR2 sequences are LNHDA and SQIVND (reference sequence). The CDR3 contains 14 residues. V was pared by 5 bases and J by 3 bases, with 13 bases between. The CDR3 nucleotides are TGTGCCAGTAGTCCGACGGTGGGGGACACTGAAGCTTTCTTT. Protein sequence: CASSPTVGDTEAFF.

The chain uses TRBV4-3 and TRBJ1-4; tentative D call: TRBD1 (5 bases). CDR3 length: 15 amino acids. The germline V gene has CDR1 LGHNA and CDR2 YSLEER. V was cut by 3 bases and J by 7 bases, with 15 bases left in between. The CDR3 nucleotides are TGCGCCAGCAGCCATAGCGGGGGGATTAGTGAAAAACTGTTTTTT. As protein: CASSHSGGISEKLFF.

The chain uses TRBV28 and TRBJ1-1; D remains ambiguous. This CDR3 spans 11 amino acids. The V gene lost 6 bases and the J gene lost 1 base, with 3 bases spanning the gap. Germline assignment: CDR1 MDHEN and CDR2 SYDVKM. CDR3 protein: CASRENTEAFF. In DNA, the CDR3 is TGTGCCAGCAGGGAGAACACTGAAGCTTTCTTT.

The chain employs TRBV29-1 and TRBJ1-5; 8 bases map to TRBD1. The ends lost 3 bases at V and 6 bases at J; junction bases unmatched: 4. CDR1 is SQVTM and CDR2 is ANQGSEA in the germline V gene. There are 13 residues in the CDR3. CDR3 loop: CSVEDRVGQPQHF. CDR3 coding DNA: TGCAGCGTTGAGGACAGGGTAGGTCAGCCCCAGCATTTT.

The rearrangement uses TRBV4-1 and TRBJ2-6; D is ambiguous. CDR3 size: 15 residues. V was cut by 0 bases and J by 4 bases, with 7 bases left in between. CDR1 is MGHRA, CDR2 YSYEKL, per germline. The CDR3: CASSQDLRGANVLTF. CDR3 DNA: TGCGCCAGCAGCCAAGATCTGAGGGGGGCCAACGTCCTGACTTTC.